These 4 T cell receptor beta chains share one sample of origin, sequenced in a study of identical twins. A single record per CDR3 protein comes from TCRdb applying MiXCR to the 5' RACE reads. Here the sample spans approximately 1.8 million distinct CDR3 sequences, about 31% being singletons. The sample comprised cord blood. All receptors derive from a newborn girl in good health.

This clonotype was picked up a small number of times. The chain's CDR3 is CASSFEITGQEVTQYF. DNA for the CDR3: TGTGCCAGCAGTTTTGAAATCACGGGACAGGAGGTTACCCAGTACTTC. V usage is TRBV12-3 or TRBV12-4 and J usage is TRBJ2-7, with 8 bases that match TRBD1. The V gene end was trimmed by 3 bases and the J gene end by 10 bases; junction bases not matched to a gene: 17. CDR3 length equals 16 residues.

This clonotype occurred many times. CDR3 amino acids: CASSFNRDRDLDEQYF. In DNA form, the CDR3 reads TGTGCCAGCAGCTTTAACCGGGACAGGGACTTAGACGAGCAGTACTTC. This chain uses TRBV6-4 with TRBJ2-7; 9 bases map to TRBD1. The CDR3 loop spans 16 amino acids. V lost 6 bases, J lost 5 bases, and 14 bases stayed unmatched. Germline-derived CDR1 and CDR2 are MRHNA and SNTAGT.

The V and J genes are TRBV27 and TRBJ1-6; 7 bases line up with TRBD1. Germline CDR1 is MNHEY and CDR2 is SMNVEV (reference sequence). This CDR3 is built from 15 residues. The junction had 5 bases not matched to a gene; V was cut back by 7 bases and J by 2 bases. The CDR3 DNA sequence: TGTGCCAGCACCGAAGGGACAGCCTATAATTCACCCCTCCACTTT. Amino acid sequence: CASTEGTAYNSPLHF.

The chain employs TRBV18 and TRBJ2-7; tentative D call: TRBD1 (6 bases). V gave up 6 bases and J gave up 2 bases, with 17 bases separating them. The germline gives CDR1 KGHSH, CDR2 LQKENI. This CDR3 is built from 15 residues. As DNA, the CDR3 is TGTGCCAGCTCCCCGCGTACAGGGAGCCCCTACGAGCAGTACTTC. Translating gives CASSPRTGSPYEQYF.